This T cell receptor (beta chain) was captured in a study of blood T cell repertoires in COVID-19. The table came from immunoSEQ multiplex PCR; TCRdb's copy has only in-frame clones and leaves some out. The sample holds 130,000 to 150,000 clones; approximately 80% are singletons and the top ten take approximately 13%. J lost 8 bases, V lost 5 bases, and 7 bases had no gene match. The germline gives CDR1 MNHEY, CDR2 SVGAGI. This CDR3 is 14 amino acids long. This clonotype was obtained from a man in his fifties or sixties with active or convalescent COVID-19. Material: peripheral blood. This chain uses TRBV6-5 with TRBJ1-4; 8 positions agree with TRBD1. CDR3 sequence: CASSPLQGGEKLFF. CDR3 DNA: TGTGCCAGCAGTCCGCTACAGGGGGGCGAAAAACTGTTTTTT.